This T cell receptor beta chain stems from a study of T-cell memory formation after mild COVID-19. The CDR3 loop spans 14 amino acids. V lost 0 bases and J lost 3, with 6 bases in between. Germline CDR1 SGHVS, CDR2 FNYEAQ. TCRdb used MiXCR to reprocess the 5' RACE reads, holding one entry per CDR3 protein. In the table there are roughly 86,000 distinct CDR3 sequences, roughly 16% of which are singletons. V and J are TRBV7-6 and TRBJ1-3; D ambiguous. Sequences were obtained from PBMCs or a T cell subset sorted from them (not recorded which). This receptor was obtained from a man between 18 and 35 years old who had mild COVID-19 (a few samples of this study predate the infection). Cell type and time point are not known. In nucleotides, the CDR3 is TGTGCCAGCAGCTTAGCCGCAATTGGAAACACCATATATTTT. It translates to CASSLAAIGNTIYF.